This TCR beta chain was recorded in a study of blood T cell repertoires in COVID-19. The Seattle site enrolled patients during active infection and followed them longitudinally. Authors' data handling: Amplification of reference gene primers was used by the study to estimate nucleated cell counts. Profiled with immunoSEQ multiplex PCR; TCRdb holds only in-frame clones, not every one. The D gene and trimming were derived from the DNA, and the V and J assignments and clone size from that table. The sample shows about 170,000 clones, around 90% of them seen only once. The CDR3 runs to 17 residues. Between the trimmed V and J ends, which lost 5 bases and 1 base, there was a span of 20 bases. In germline, CDR1 is PRHDT, CDR2 FYEKMQ (reference sequence).

The chain has TRBV13 and TRBJ1-1, with a possible D match to TRBD1 (6 bases). The origin of this receptor is a woman of 80 years or more with COVID-19, enrolled during active disease. The sequencing input was peripheral blood. The CDR3 region has the DNA TGTGCCAGCAGCCCCCGCGGCCTGGGACACCGGAACACTGAAGCTTTCTTT. It yields the protein CASSPRGLGHRNTEAFF.